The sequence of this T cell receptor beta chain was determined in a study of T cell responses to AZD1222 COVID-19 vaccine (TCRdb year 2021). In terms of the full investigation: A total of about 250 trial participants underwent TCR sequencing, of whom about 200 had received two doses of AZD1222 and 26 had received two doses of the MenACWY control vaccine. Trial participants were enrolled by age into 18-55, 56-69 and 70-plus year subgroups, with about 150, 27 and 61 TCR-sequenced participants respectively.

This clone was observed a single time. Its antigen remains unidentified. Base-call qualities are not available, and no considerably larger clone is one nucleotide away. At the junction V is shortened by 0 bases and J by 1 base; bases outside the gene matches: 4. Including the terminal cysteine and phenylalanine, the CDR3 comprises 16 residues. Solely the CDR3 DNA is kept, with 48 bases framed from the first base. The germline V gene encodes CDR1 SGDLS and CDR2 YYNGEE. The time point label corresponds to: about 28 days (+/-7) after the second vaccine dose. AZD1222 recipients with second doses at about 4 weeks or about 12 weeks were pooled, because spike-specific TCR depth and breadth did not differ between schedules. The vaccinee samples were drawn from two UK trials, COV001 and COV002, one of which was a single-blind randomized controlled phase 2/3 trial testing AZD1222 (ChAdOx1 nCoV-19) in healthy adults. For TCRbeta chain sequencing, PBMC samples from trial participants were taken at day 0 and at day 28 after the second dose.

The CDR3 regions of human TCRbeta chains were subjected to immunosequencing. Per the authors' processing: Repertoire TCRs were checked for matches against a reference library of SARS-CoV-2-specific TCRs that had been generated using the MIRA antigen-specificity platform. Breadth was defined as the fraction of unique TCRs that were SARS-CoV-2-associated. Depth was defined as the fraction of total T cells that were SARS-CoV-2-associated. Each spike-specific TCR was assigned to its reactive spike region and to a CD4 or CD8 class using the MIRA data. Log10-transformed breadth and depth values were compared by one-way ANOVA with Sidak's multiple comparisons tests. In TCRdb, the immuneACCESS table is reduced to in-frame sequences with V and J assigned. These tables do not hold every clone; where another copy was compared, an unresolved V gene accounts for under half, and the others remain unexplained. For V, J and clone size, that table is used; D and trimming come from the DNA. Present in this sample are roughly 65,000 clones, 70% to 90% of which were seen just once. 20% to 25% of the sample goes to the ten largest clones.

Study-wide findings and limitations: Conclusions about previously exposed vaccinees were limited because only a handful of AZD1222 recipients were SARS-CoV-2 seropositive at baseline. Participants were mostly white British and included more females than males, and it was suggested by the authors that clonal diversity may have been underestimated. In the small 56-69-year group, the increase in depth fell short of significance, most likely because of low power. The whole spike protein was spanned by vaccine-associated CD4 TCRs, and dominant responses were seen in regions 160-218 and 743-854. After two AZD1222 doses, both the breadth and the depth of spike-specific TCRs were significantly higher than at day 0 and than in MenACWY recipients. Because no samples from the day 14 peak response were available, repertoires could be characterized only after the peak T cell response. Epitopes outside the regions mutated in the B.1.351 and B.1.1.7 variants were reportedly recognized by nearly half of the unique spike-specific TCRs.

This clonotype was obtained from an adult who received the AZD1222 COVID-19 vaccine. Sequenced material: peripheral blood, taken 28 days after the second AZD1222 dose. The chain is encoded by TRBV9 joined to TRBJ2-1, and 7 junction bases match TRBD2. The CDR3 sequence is CASSVVIGRSYNEQFF. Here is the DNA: TGTGCCAGCAGCGTAGTAATCGGGAGGTCCTACAATGAGCAGTTCTTC.